The clone carrying this T cell receptor (beta chain) was detected only a few times. The antigen is unknown. CD25-based Treg depletion was applied to purified naive CD4+ T cells. Each CDR3 protein is one row after TCRdb ran MiXCR on the 5' RACE reads. The sample lists tens of thousands of distinct CDR3 sequences, roughly 30% seen once, with roughly 2% in the top ten. There are 14 residues in the CDR3. Trimming took 7 bases from V and 3 from J, leaving 15 bases between them. The germline gives CDR1 SEHNR, CDR2 FQNEAQ (reference sequence). General study points: The larger-cohort validation was restricted to a single TCR beta V-J rearrangement rather than whole repertoires. Tumor-infiltrating Treg TCR alpha and beta sequences overlapped most with tumor naive CD4+ T cells, then blood naive.

The TCR was taken from a female donor with breast cancer. The genes are TRBV7-9 and TRBJ2-5; perhaps TRBD2 as D (6 bases). Input material: naive CD4+ T cells sorted from blood. Regarding subset: naive CD4+ T cells, CD4+CD45RA+CD25-. CDR3 amino acids: CASTGSGSKETQYF. For the CDR3, the DNA is TGTGCCAGCACCGGTAGCGGATCAAAAGAGACCCAGTACTTC.